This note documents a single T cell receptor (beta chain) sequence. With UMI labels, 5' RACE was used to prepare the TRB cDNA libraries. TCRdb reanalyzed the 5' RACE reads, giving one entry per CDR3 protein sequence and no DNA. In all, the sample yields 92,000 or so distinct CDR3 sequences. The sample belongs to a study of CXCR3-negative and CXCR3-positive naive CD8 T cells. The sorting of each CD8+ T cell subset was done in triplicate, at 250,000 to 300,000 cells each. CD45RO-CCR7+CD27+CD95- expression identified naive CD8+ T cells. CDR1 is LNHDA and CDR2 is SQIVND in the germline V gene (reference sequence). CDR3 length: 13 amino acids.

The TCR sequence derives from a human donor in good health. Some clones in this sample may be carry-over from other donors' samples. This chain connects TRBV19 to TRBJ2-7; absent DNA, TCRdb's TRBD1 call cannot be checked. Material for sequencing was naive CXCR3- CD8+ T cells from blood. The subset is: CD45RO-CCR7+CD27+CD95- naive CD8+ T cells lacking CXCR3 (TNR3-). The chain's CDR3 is CASSIPGEGEQYF.